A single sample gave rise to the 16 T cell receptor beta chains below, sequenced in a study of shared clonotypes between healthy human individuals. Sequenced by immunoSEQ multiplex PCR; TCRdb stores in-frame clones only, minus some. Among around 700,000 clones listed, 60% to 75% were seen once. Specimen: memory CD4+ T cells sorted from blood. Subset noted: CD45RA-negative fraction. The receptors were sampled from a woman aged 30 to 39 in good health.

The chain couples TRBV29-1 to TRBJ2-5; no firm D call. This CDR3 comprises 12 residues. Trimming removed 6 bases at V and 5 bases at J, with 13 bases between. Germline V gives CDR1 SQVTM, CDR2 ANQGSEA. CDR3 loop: CSVATSAETQYF. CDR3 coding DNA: TGCAGCGTGGCCACCTCAGCGGAGACCCAGTACTTC.

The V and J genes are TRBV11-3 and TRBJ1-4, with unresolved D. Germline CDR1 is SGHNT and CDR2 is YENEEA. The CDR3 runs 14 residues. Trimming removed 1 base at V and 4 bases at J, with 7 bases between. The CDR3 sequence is CASSLVGYNEKLFF. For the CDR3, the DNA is TGTGCCAGCAGCTTAGTGGGATATAATGAAAAACTGTTTTTT.

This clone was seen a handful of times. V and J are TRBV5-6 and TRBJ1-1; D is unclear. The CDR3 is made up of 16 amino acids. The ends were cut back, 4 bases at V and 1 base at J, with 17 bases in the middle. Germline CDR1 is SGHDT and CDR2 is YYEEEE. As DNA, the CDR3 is TGTGCCAGCAGCCCCGGGGTCGGAACTCGGAACACTGAAGCTTTCTTT. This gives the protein CASSPGVGTRNTEAFF.

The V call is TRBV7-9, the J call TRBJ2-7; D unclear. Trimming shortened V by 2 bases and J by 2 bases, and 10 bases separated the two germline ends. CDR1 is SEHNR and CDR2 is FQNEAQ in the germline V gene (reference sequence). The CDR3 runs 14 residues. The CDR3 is CASSLTGRTYEQYF. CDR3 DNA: TGTGCCAGCAGCTTAACGGGTCGAACCTACGAGCAGTACTTC.

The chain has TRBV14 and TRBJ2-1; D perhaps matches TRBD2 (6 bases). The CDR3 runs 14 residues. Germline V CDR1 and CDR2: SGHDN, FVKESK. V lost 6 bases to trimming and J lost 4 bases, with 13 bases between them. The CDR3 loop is CASRRDSQYNEQFF. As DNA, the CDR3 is TGTGCCAGCAGGCGGGATTCTCAGTACAATGAGCAGTTCTTC.

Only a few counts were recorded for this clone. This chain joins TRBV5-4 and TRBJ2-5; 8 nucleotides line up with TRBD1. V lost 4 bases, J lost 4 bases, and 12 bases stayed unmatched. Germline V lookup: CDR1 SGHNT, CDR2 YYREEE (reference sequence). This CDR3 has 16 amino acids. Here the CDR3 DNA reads TGTGCCAGCAGCCCCGGCAGGGGGCTATCCGGAGAGACCCAGTACTTC. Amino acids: CASSPGRGLSGETQYF.

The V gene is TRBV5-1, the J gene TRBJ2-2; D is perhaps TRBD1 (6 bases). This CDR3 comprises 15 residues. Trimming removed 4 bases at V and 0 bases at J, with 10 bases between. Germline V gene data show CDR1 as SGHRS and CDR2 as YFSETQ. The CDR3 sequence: CASSRTAANTGELFF. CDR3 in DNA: TGCGCCAGCAGCCGGACAGCTGCGAACACCGGGGAGCTGTTTTTT.

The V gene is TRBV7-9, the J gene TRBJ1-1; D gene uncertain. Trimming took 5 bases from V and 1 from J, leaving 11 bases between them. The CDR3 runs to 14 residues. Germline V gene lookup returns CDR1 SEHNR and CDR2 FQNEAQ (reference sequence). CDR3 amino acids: CASSQPGRNTEAFF. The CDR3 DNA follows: TGTGCCAGCAGCCAACCGGGAAGGAACACTGAAGCTTTCTTT.

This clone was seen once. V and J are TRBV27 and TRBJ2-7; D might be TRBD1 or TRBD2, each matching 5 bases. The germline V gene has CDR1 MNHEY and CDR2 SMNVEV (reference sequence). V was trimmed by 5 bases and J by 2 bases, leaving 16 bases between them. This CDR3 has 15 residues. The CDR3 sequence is CASSNPGTVTYEQYF. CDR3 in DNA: TGTGCCAGCAGTAATCCCGGGACCGTAACCTACGAGCAGTACTTC.

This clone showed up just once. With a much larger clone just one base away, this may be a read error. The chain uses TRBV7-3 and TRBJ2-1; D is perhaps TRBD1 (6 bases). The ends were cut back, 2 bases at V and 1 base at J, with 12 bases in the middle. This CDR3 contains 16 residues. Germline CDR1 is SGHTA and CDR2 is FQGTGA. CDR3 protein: CASSLGDRWSYNEQFF. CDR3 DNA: TGTGCCAGCAGCTTAGGAGACAGGTGGTCCTACAATGAGCAGTTCTTC. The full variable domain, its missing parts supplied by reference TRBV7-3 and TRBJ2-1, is GAGVSQTPSNKVTEKGKYVELRCDPISGHTALYWYRQSLGQGPEFLIYFQGTGAADDSGLPNDRFFAVRPEGSVSTLKIQRTERGDSAVYLCASSLGDRWSYNEQFFGPGTRLTVL.

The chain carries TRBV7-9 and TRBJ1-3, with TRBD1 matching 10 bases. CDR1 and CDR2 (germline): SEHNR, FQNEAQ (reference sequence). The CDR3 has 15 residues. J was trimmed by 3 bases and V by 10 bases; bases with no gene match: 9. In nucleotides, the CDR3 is TGTGCCATTGAAGGGGACAGGGGCTATGGAAACACCATATATTTT. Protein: CAIEGDRGYGNTIYF.

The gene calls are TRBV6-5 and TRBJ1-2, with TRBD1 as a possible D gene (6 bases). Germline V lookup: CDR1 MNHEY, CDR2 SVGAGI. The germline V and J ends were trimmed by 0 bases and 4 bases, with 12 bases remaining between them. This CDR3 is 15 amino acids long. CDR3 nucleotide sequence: TGTGCCAGCAGTTACTCGATCTGGGGGGCCTATGGCTACACCTTC. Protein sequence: CASSYSIWGAYGYTF.

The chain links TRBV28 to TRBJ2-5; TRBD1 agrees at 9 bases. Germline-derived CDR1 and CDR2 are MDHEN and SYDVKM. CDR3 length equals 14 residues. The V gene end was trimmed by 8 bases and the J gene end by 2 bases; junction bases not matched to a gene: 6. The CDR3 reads CASRDRVLQETQYF. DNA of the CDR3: TGTGCCAGCCGGGACAGGGTTCTTCAAGAGACCCAGTACTTC.

The CDR3 spells CASRFRLGIGDEQYF. The CDR3 DNA follows: TGCGCCAGCCGATTCAGACTGGGTATCGGGGACGAGCAGTACTTC. The chain uses TRBV5-1 and TRBJ2-7; possibly TRBD2 for D (5 bases). There are 15 residues in the CDR3. Germline values: CDR1 SGHRS, CDR2 YFSETQ. Trimming removed 7 bases at V and 5 bases at J, with 22 bases between. Full variable domain (missing parts from reference TRBV5-1 and TRBJ2-7): KAGVTQTPRYLIKTRGQQVTLSCSPISGHRSVSWYQQTPGQGLQFLFEYFSETQRNKGNFPGRFSGRQFSNSRSEMNVSTLELGDSALYLCASRFRLGIGDEQYFGPGTRLTVT.

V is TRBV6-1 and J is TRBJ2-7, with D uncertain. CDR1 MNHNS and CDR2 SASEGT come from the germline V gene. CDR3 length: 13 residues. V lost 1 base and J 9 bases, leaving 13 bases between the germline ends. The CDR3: CASSEVNLPVQYF. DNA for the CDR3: TGTGCCAGCAGTGAAGTTAACCTGCCGGTGCAGTACTTC.

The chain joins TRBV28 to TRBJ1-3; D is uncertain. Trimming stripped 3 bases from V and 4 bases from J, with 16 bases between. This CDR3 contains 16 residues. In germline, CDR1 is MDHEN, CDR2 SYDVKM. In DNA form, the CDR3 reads TGTGCCAGCAGTTTTCTACCGACCGTGTCCGGAAACACCATATATTTT. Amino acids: CASSFLPTVSGNTIYF.